This T cell receptor beta chain was identified during a study of cytomegalovirus exposure and HLA in healthy donors. Study-wide results and limits: According to the study, around 160 TCR beta chains were cytomegalovirus-associated. Analysis performed later found 16,951 TCR beta sequences associated with HLA alleles at 0.05 false discovery rate.

With regard to this clone: Its cognate antigen is unknown.

Primers included in the PCR were 60 Vbeta and 13 Jbeta primers. TCRdb keeps only in-frame clones here, not all; method: immunoSEQ multiplex PCR. The sample has roughly 40,000 clones; the top ten hold 4%. The CDR3 covers 15 residues. Germline assignment: CDR1 LNHDA and CDR2 SQIVND (reference sequence). The V segment lost 4 bases and the J segment 5 bases; nucleotides outside the gene matches: 3. V and J are TRBV19 and TRBJ2-1; 12 positions match TRBD2. The sequencing input was PBMCs. This TCR came from a male donor in good health and CMV-seronegative. CDR3 sequence (DNA): TGTGCCAGTAGTACCCTAGCGGGGGGGGACAATGAGCAGTTCTTC. Encoded protein: CASSTLAGGDNEQFF.